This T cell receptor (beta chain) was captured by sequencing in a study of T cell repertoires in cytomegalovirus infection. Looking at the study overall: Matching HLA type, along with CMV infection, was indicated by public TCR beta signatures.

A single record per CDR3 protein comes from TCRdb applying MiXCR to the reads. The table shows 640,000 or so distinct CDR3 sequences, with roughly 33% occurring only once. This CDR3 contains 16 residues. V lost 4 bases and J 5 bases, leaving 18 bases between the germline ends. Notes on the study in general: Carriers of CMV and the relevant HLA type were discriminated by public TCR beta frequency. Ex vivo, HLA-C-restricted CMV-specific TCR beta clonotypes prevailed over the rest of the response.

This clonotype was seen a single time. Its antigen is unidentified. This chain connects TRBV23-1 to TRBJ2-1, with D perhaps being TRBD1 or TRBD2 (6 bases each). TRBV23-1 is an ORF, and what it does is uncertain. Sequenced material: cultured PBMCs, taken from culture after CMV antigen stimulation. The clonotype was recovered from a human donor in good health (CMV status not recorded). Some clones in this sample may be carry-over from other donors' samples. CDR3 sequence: CASSRGGLPKDNEQFF. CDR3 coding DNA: TGCGCCAGCAGTCGAGGGGGACTCCCAAAGGACAATGAGCAGTTCTTC.